The 24 T cell receptor beta chains reported below all come from one sample, sequenced in a study of cytomegalovirus exposure and HLA in healthy donors. The PCR employed 60 Vbeta primers together with 13 Jbeta primers. Sequencing was performed with immunoSEQ multiplex PCR; in TCRdb, only in-frame clones are kept and a portion is missing. The sample holds around 140,000 clones, almost 85% seen once. Sequences were obtained from PBMCs. Every receptor here comes from a young man in good health and CMV-seropositive.

The V and J genes are TRBV5-1 and TRBJ2-7, with a tentative D call TRBD2 (6 bases). Germline V gene lookup returns CDR1 SGHRS and CDR2 YFSETQ. The V end was cut by 3 bases, the J end by 3 bases, with 13 bases between. The length of the CDR3 is 14 residues. CDR3: CASSSLGGGYEQYF. The CDR3, as DNA: TGCGCCAGCAGCTCCTTGGGGGGTGGCTACGAGCAGTACTTC.

This rearrangement joins TRBV7-8 to TRBJ1-5, with D possibly matching TRBD1 (6 bases). The CDR3 runs to 18 residues. CDR1 is SGHVS, CDR2 FQNEAQ, per germline. Trimming shortened V by 1 base and J by 0 bases, and 16 bases separated the two germline ends. The CDR3 protein is CASSLVLTGSFSNQPQHF. DNA of the CDR3: TGTGCCAGCAGCTTAGTTCTGACAGGATCTTTTAGCAATCAGCCCCAGCATTTT.

This chain links TRBV6-1 with TRBJ2-3, with a weak D call TRBD2 (6 bases). V was pared by 8 bases and J by 3 bases, with 18 bases between. The CDR3 loop spans 15 amino acids. CDR1 is MNHNS and CDR2 is SASEGT in the germline V gene. CDR3 residues: CASPPWGELTDTQYF. CDR3 coding DNA: TGTGCCAGCCCCCCCTGGGGGGAGCTTACAGATACGCAGTATTTT.

This clone has at least ten counts. CDR3 DNA: TGTGCCAGCAGGGGACTAGCGTTTTACAATGAGCAGTTCTTC. It is translated as CASRGLAFYNEQFF. The gene calls are TRBV27 and TRBJ2-1, with 10 nucleotides matching TRBD2. The CDR3 totals 14 residues. Losses at the gene ends were 6 bases for V and 4 bases for J; bases not matched to a gene: 3. From germline, CDR1 is MNHEY and CDR2 SMNVEV (reference sequence).

The V call is TRBV10-3, the J call TRBJ2-1; 8 bases map to TRBD1. In germline, CDR1 is ENHRY, CDR2 SYGVKD. The V gene end was trimmed by 7 bases and the J gene end by 5 bases; junction bases not matched to a gene: 10. CDR3 size: 15 residues. CDR3: CAINLTGAGDNEQFF. DNA for the CDR3: TGTGCCATCAATTTGACAGGGGCAGGTGACAATGAGCAGTTCTTC.

This chain connects TRBV15 to TRBJ1-5; no definite D call. Germline lookup yields CDR1 LNHNV and CDR2 YYDKDF (reference sequence). This CDR3 spans 15 amino acids. The V end lost 2 bases, the J end lost 5 bases, and 13 bases lay between the germline ends. Here the CDR3 DNA reads TGTGCCACCAGCAGAAATCCCAACCGAGATCAGCCCCAGCATTTT. Translating it yields CATSRNPNRDQPQHF.

The J gene is TRBJ2-7, the V gene TRBV7-2; D is perhaps TRBD2 (5 bases). Trimming removed 1 base from V and 7 bases from J, with 17 bases in between. This CDR3 comprises 15 residues. Germline CDR1 and CDR2: SGHTA and FQGNSA. This CDR3 reads CASSLVAPTAGEQYF. The CDR3 DNA reads as TGTGCCAGCAGCTTAGTAGCGCCAACCGCTGGGGAGCAGTACTTC.

The J gene is TRBJ2-5, the V gene TRBV19; the D gene is possibly TRBD2 (5 bases). This CDR3 contains 14 residues. V was clipped by 7 bases and J by 4 bases, with 16 bases between them. Per germline, CDR1 LNHDA and CDR2 SQIVND (reference sequence). The CDR3 DNA reads TGTGCCAGTACGGTGTCGGCGGGTAGAGAGACCCAGTACTTC. Translating gives CASTVSAGRETQYF.

The gene calls are TRBV28 and TRBJ1-1; D may be TRBD1 (5 bases). Trimming cost V 4 bases and J 0 bases, with 12 bases left between them. This CDR3 contains 15 residues. The germline V gene encodes CDR1 MDHEN and CDR2 SYDVKM. CDR3 region: CASSWGLYMNTEAFF. The CDR3 nucleotides read TGTGCCAGCAGTTGGGGACTGTACATGAACACTGAAGCTTTCTTT.

To note about this clone: This CDR3 fails to terminate in the conserved phenylalanine or tryptophan, so it likely reflects a read error. The V and J genes are TRBV28 and TRBJ2-7, with 7 bases matching TRBD2. Germline V gene sequence: CDR1 MDHEN, CDR2 SYDVKM. V shed 2 bases, J shed 3 bases, and the junction held 7 bases outside the gene matches. The CDR3 has 15 residues. The CDR3 here is CASSLSGKRDYEQYL. The CDR3 DNA is TGTGCCAGCAGTTTAAGCGGGAAGAGGGACTACGAGCAGTACCTC.

The chain links TRBV21-1 to TRBJ1-3. TRBV21-1 is listed as a pseudogene. There are 15 residues in the CDR3. This CDR3 is CASRTTRDSGNTIYF. Written as DNA, the CDR3 is TGTGCCAGCAGAACAACGAGGGACTCTGGAAACACCATATATTTT.

In its sample, this clone was seen once. The V gene is TRBV28, the J gene TRBJ2-5; 8 nucleotides align to TRBD1. Germline-derived CDR1 and CDR2 are MDHEN and SYDVKM. This CDR3 is 14 amino acids long. The trim removed 5 bases at V and 5 bases at J, leaving 7 bases unmatched. This CDR3 is CASSTRQGRETQYF. CDR3 coding DNA: TGTGCCAGCAGTACCCGACAGGGGCGGGAGACCCAGTACTTC.

The chain is built from TRBV29-1 and TRBJ1-1; tentatively, D is TRBD1 (6 bases). Trimming removed 7 bases from V and 0 bases from J, with 21 bases in between. The CDR3 sequence is 16 residues long. Germline V gives CDR1 SQVTM, CDR2 ANQGSEA. Written as DNA, the CDR3 is TGCAGCGCCAAACTGGGGGCCAACCCAATGAACACTGAAGCTTTCTTT. It translates to CSAKLGANPMNTEAFF.

The gene calls are TRBV6-5 and TRBJ2-3; D might be TRBD1 (5 bases). The CDR3 loop spans 13 amino acids. V lost 5 bases, J lost 1 base, and 7 bases lay in between. The germline CDR1 and CDR2 sequences are MNHEY and SVGAGI. The CDR3 reads CASSLQGTDTQYF. CDR3 coding DNA: TGTGCCAGCAGTCTACAGGGCACAGATACGCAGTATTTT.

The chain joins TRBV28 to TRBJ1-5, with D perhaps matching TRBD1 (6 bases). Germline loops: CDR1 MDHEN, CDR2 SYDVKM. This CDR3 comprises 16 residues. V lost 6 bases and J lost 2, with 17 bases in between. CDR3 bases: TGTGCCAGCAGGCATGGGACATCGACTGGCAATCAGCCCCAGCATTTT. Protein sequence: CASRHGTSTGNQPQHF.

This clone has only a few counts. This chain connects TRBV7-8 to TRBJ1-2; D perhaps matches TRBD1 (5 bases). Trimming stripped 0 bases from V and 5 bases from J, with 13 bases between. This CDR3 has 15 amino acids. From germline, CDR1 is SGHVS and CDR2 FQNEAQ. CDR3 DNA sequence: TGTGCCAGCAGCTTAGCGATCGGGACTGATTATGGCTACACCTTC. Translation: CASSLAIGTDYGYTF.

V and J are TRBV6-1 and TRBJ2-7, with TRBD1 matching over 7 bases. CDR3 length: 13 amino acids. The V gene's germline CDR1 is MNHNS and CDR2 SASEGT. Trimming removed 8 bases from V and 4 bases from J; junction bases left unmatched: 8. The CDR3 DNA reads TGTGCCAGCTGTCCAGGGGGTACGTACGAGCAGTACTTC. It specifies CASCPGGTYEQYF.

This rearrangement joins TRBV10-1 to TRBJ2-4, with D possibly TRBD2 on 5 matching bases. Trimming removed 2 bases at V and 7 bases at J, with 21 bases between. The CDR3 extends over 17 amino acids. CDR1 is WNHNN, CDR2 SYGVQD, per germline (reference sequence). Here the CDR3 DNA reads TGCGCCAGCAGTGAGCTTGTTTCGACGGGAAAAGGGAACATTCAGTACTTC. It encodes CASSELVSTGKGNIQYF.

The chain links TRBV10-2 to TRBJ1-1; unclear D gene. The germline V gene encodes CDR1 WSHSY and CDR2 SAAADI. This CDR3 contains 14 residues. The ends were cut back, 2 bases at V and 1 base at J, with 8 bases in the middle. The CDR3 DNA reads TGCGCCAGCAGTGAGGTCCCAGGGAACACTGAAGCTTTCTTT. Translating it yields CASSEVPGNTEAFF.

This clone was seen once. Its ends do not fully match the called genes, so a read error is possible. The chain couples TRBV6-1 to TRBJ2-7; 9 positions match TRBD2. The CDR3 runs 15 residues. Germline-derived CDR1 and CDR2 are MNHNS and SASEGT. The CDR3 region is CVSFPFAGGFHEQYF. The CDR3 DNA follows: TGTGTCAGCTTCCCCTTTGCGGGAGGGTTTCACGAGCAGTACTTC.

This rearrangement joins TRBV4-1 to TRBJ1-1, with D possibly matching TRBD1 (6 bases). Trimming shortened V by 1 base and J by 7 bases, and 13 bases separated the two germline ends. This CDR3 has 14 residues. CDR1 and CDR2 (germline): MGHRA, YSYEKL. CDR3 sequence: CASSQGPRTVEAFF. The CDR3 bases are TGCGCCAGCAGCCAAGGCCCCAGGACAGTTGAAGCTTTCTTT.

The chain carries TRBV28 and TRBJ2-7, with 9 nucleotides matching TRBD1. Germline loops: CDR1 MDHEN, CDR2 SYDVKM. The J segment lost 4 bases and the V segment lost 6 bases, leaving 10 bases of the junction unmatched. The CDR3 has 15 residues. The CDR3: CASSSPSGQGYEQYF. The CDR3 nucleotides are TGTGCCAGCAGCTCACCCTCGGGACAGGGTTACGAGCAGTACTTC.

The V and J genes are TRBV10-3 and TRBJ2-7; D might be TRBD1 (6 bases). This CDR3 contains 13 residues. Trimming removed 6 bases from V and 5 bases from J, with 14 bases in between. Germline V gives CDR1 ENHRY, CDR2 SYGVKD. Here the CDR3 DNA reads TGTGCCATCAGGGAAACCACAGGGCACGAGCAGTACTTC. This encodes CAIRETTGHEQYF.

The chain recombines TRBV4-1 with TRBJ1-5; possibly TRBD1 for D (5 bases). Trimming removed 6 bases at V and 3 bases at J, with 15 bases between. This CDR3 is built from 15 residues. Germline V gene sequence: CDR1 MGHRA, CDR2 YSYEKL. The CDR3 loop reads CASRRSGGANQPQHF. CDR3 DNA sequence: TGCGCCAGCAGGAGGTCGGGAGGGGCCAATCAGCCCCAGCATTTT.